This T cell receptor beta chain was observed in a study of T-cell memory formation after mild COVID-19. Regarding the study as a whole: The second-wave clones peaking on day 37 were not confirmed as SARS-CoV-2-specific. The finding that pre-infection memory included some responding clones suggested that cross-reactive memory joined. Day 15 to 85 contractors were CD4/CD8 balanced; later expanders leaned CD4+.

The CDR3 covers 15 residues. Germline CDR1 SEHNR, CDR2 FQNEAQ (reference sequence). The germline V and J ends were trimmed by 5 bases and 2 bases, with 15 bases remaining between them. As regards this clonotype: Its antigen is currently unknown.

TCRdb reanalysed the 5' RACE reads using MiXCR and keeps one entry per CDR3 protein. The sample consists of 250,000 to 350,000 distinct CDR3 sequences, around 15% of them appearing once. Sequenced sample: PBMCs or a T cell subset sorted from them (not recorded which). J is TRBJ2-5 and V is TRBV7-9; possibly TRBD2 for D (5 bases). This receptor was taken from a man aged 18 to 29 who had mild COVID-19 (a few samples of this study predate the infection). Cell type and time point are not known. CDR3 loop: CASSTPRALQETQYF. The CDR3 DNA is TGTGCCAGCAGCACCCCGCGGGCTCTTCAAGAGACCCAGTACTTC.